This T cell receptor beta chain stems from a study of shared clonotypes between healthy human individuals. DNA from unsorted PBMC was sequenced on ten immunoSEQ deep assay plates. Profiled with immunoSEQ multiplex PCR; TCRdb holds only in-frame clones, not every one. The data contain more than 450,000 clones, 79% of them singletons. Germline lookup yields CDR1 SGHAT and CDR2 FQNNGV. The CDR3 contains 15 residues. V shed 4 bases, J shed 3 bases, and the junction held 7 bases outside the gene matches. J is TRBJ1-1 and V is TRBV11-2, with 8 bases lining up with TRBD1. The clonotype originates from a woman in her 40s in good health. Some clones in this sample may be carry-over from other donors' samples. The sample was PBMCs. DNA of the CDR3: TGTGCCAGCAGCTCGAGTGACAGGGGAGACACTGAAGCTTTCTTT. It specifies CASSSSDRGDTEAFF.